The entry below describes one T cell receptor beta chain. Its antigen remains unknown. V shed 4 bases and J shed 0 bases, with 9 bases lying between them. This CDR3 comprises 14 residues. The V gene's germline CDR1 is MNHNS and CDR2 SASEGT. The data were obtained in a study of blood T cells in healthy people across ages. Study details: T cells yielded about one barcoded beta molecule per two cells through template switching. General study findings and limits: Roughly linear declines in TCR beta diversity per million T cells occurred with age.

Together with a sample-barcoded 5' primer, a J-beta primer mix was included in a second PCR lasting roughly 6 to 12 cycles. Unique molecular identifiers of 12 random nucleotides labeled each cDNA. TCRdb reprocessed the 5' RACE reads with MiXCR, giving one entry per CDR3 protein. The profile shows about 1.5 million distinct CDR3 sequences, approximately 38% of them singletons. Sequenced: blood. The sequence came from a woman between 18 and 29 years old in good health. The chain is built from TRBV6-1 and TRBJ2-5; possible D gene TRBD1, 5 bases. CDR3 residues: CASSAPGYQETQYF. DNA of the CDR3: TGTGCCAGCAGTGCACCAGGGTACCAAGAGACCCAGTACTTC.